A single sample gave rise to the 23 T cell receptor beta chains below, sequenced in a study of spatial heterogeneity in lung cancer. TCRdb called the 5' RACE reads again in MiXCR, with one record for every CDR3 protein. Of about 40,000 distinct CDR3 sequences detected, 5% to 5.5% appear once; the ten largest clones hold 25%. Stated time point: sample taken at primary tumor resection. Sequences were derived from PBMCs, sampled at surgery. The receptor source for this set is a female donor with early-stage non-small cell lung cancer.

This rearrangement joins TRBV7-9 to TRBJ1-2; D gene uncertain. Trimming removed 2 bases at V and 4 bases at J, with 8 bases between. Germline V CDR1 and CDR2: SEHNR, FQNEAQ (reference sequence). This CDR3 is 13 amino acids long. For the CDR3, the DNA is TGTGCCAGCAGCTTAAGCGGCCCCTATGGCTACACCTTC. Its translation: CASSLSGPYGYTF.

About this clonotype: Given a much more abundant clone one base away, this may be a read error. This chain uses TRBV11-2 with TRBJ2-5, with 7 positions matching TRBD1. This CDR3 has 15 amino acids. CDR1 and CDR2 from the germline V gene are SGHAT and FQNNGV. The CDR3 DNA reads as TGTGCCAGCAGCTCCTACAGGGGAAAACGAGAGGCCCAGTACTTC. The encoded protein is CASSSYRGKREAQYF.

This clonotype occurred a few times. The chain is built from TRBV20-1 and TRBJ2-1, with a weak D call TRBD1 (6 bases). Germline V gives CDR1 DFQATT, CDR2 SNEGSKA (reference sequence). CDR3 length: 11 residues. Trimming pared 1 base from V and 10 bases from J, leaving 8 bases between. Here the CDR3 reads CSARVGTEQFF. For the CDR3, the DNA is TGCAGTGCTAGAGTGGGGACAGAGCAGTTCTTC.

The rearrangement links TRBV27 to TRBJ1-4; the D is unclear. Trimming removed 4 bases at V and 0 bases at J, with 6 bases between. Looked up from germline, CDR1 is MNHEY and CDR2 is SMNVEV (reference sequence). The CDR3 runs 14 residues. DNA for the CDR3: TGTGCCAGCAGTTCTATTGCAACTAATGAAAAACTGTTTTTT. Its translation: CASSSIATNEKLFF.

This clonotype was detected many times. The chain is built from TRBV10-3 and TRBJ2-1, with TRBD1 matching 11 bases. The CDR3 is 17 residues long. V lost 3 bases and J lost 1; bases outside the gene matches: 5. Germline V gene sequence: CDR1 ENHRY, CDR2 SYGVKD. The DNA for the CDR3 is TGTGCCATCAGTGAATCCGGGACAGGGGGATCCTACAATGAGCAGTTCTTC. Translation gives CAISESGTGGSYNEQFF.

The table lists this clonotype with many counts. V and J are TRBV27 and TRBJ1-1; 9 nucleotides line up with TRBD1. The CDR3 has 15 residues. V dropped 5 bases and J dropped 3; count of bases not matched to a gene: 7. The germline V gene encodes CDR1 MNHEY and CDR2 SMNVEV (reference sequence). The CDR3 protein is CASSPPGQGHTEAFF. Here the CDR3 DNA reads TGTGCCAGCAGTCCTCCGGGACAGGGACACACTGAAGCTTTCTTT.

CDR3 in amino acids: CASSLLNEQYF. The CDR3 coding sequence is TGTGCCAGCAGCCTCCTCAACGAGCAGTACTTC. The chain employs TRBV12-3 or TRBV12-4 and TRBJ2-7; D gene unclear. This CDR3 region has 11 residues. V was pared by 6 bases and J by 5 bases, with 8 bases between.

The genes are TRBV12-3 or TRBV12-4 and TRBJ2-7; 10 bases line up with TRBD2. With V trimmed by 2 bases and J by 3 bases, 7 bases remained unmatched. There are 16 residues in the CDR3. CDR3 DNA sequence: TGTGCCAGCAGTTTATCGAGCGGGGGGGCCCGCTACGAGCAGTACTTC. It translates to CASSLSSGGARYEQYF.

This clonotype was observed a few times. V and J are TRBV12-3 or TRBV12-4 and TRBJ1-4, with 7 positions matching TRBD1. This CDR3 has 19 amino acids. V lost 1 base, J lost 4 bases, and 15 bases stayed unmatched. The CDR3 protein is CASSLGSTLSQGFNEKLFF. The CDR3 DNA is TGTGCCAGCAGTTTAGGGAGTACCCTCTCACAGGGGTTTAATGAAAAACTGTTTTTT.

This clonotype was detected ten times or more. CDR3: CASSYITGSGYTF. As DNA, the CDR3 is TGTGCCAGCAGTTATATAACAGGGTCTGGCTACACCTTC. The J gene is TRBJ1-2, the V gene TRBV6-5; D perhaps matches TRBD1 (6 bases). CDR1 and CDR2 from the germline V gene are MNHEY and SVGAGI. The V end lost 3 bases, the J end lost 7 bases, and 12 bases lay between the germline ends. The CDR3 has 13 residues.

This clonotype has just a few counts. The chain recombines TRBV5-4 with TRBJ2-6, with unresolved D. The germline V gene has CDR1 SGHNT and CDR2 YYREEE (reference sequence). The CDR3 runs to 15 residues. V lost 4 bases, J lost 3 bases, and 11 bases lay in between. CDR3 sequence (DNA): TGTGCCAGCAGCGGACGGTTTTATGGGGCCAACGTCCTGACTTTC. This translates into CASSGRFYGANVLTF.

This clonotype was counted ten times or more. The V gene is TRBV5-1, the J gene TRBJ1-2; D is ambiguous. Germline V gives CDR1 SGHRS, CDR2 YFSETQ. Trimming stripped 4 bases from V and 0 bases from J, with 13 bases between. There are 15 residues in the CDR3. CDR3 nucleotide sequence: TGCGCCAGCAGCCCCCGGGCAGGAGCTAACTATGGCTACACCTTC. It encodes CASSPRAGANYGYTF.

This clonotype was picked up many times. The chain links TRBV7-2 to TRBJ1-3; D uncertain. The ends were cut back, 2 bases at V and 0 bases at J, with 8 bases in the middle. Germline V CDR1 and CDR2: SGHTA, FQGNSA. This CDR3 region has 15 residues. As DNA, the CDR3 is TGTGCCAGCAGCTTATCGCGAGCCTCTGGAAACACCATATATTTT. It codes for CASSLSRASGNTIYF.

This clonotype showed up many times. The genes are TRBV12-5 and TRBJ2-5; TRBD2 agrees at 7 bases. This CDR3 is built from 13 residues. V shed 4 bases, J shed 5 bases, and the junction held 4 bases outside the gene matches. The V gene's germline CDR1 is LGHNT and CDR2 FRNRAP. Here the CDR3 DNA reads TGTGCTAGTGGTTCGAGCGGGGTTGAGACCCAGTACTTC. This codes for CASGSSGVETQYF.

This clonotype was counted at least ten times. V is TRBV27 and J is TRBJ2-6; a possible D gene is TRBD1 (5 bases). V gave up 6 bases and J gave up 0 bases, with 12 bases separating them. CDR1 and CDR2 from the germline V gene are MNHEY and SMNVEV (reference sequence). This CDR3 spans 16 amino acids. The CDR3 DNA reads as TGTGCCAGCAGCCCTATGGGGCTCTCTGGGGCCAACGTCCTGACTTTC. Translated, it gives CASSPMGLSGANVLTF.

This clonotype was detected ten times or more. This chain uses TRBV21-1 with TRBJ1-4; TRBD1 is taken as the D call from the table, unchecked against the DNA. TRBV21-1 is designated a pseudogene. The CDR3 contains 16 residues. The CDR3 sequence is CASSKRETGVGEKLFF. The CDR3 nucleotides are TGTGCCAGCAGCAAAAGGGAGACAGGGGTTGGTGAAAAACTGTTTTTT.

The V and J genes are TRBV9 and TRBJ2-1; 10 nucleotides align to TRBD2. The CDR3 extends over 17 amino acids. Losses at the gene ends were 0 bases for V and 6 bases for J; bases not matched to a gene: 9. Germline V lookup: CDR1 SGDLS, CDR2 YYNGEE. The CDR3 region has the DNA TGTGCCAGCAGCGTAGAGCTTTGGGCTAGCGGGGGCAATGAGCAGTTCTTC. Protein: CASSVELWASGGNEQFF.

This clonotype occurred many times. The chain combines TRBV6-2 or TRBV6-3 with TRBJ2-7; a possible D gene is TRBD1 (6 bases). CDR1 MNHEY and CDR2 SVGEGT come from the germline V gene. With 8 bases removed from V and 5 bases from J, the gap between germline ends came to 10 bases. The CDR3 runs 11 residues. The CDR3 protein is CASRDNHEQYF. The CDR3 DNA reads TGTGCCAGCCGGGACAACCACGAGCAGTACTTC.

In its sample, this clonotype was seen many times. V usage is TRBV24-1 and J usage is TRBJ2-3; D is possibly TRBD1 (6 bases). Per germline, CDR1 KGHDR and CDR2 SFDVKD. This CDR3 region has 13 residues. Trimming shortened V by 9 bases and J by 3 bases, and 12 bases separated the two germline ends. CDR3 sequence (DNA): TGTGCCACCCGCGGACAGCGGACAGATACGCAGTATTTT. This sequence encodes CATRGQRTDTQYF.

This clonotype was counted many times. The chain joins TRBV5-1 to TRBJ2-5; possibly TRBD1 for D (6 bases). V lost 3 bases to trimming and J lost 4 bases, with 19 bases between them. Germline V lookup: CDR1 SGHRS, CDR2 YFSETQ. The CDR3 is made up of 16 amino acids. The CDR3 nucleotides are TGCGCCAGCAGCTCCCGGCGGGTGGGGGCCGGAGAGACCCAGTACTTC. Protein: CASSSRRVGAGETQYF.

A few counts support this clonotype. This chain uses TRBV29-1 with TRBJ1-2; 11 bases map to TRBD1. The J segment lost 3 bases and the V segment lost 1 base, leaving 1 base of the junction unmatched. Germline V gene sequence: CDR1 SQVTM, CDR2 ANQGSEA. The CDR3 consists of 14 residues. The CDR3 bases are TGCAGCGTTGAAGGGACAGGGGGCTACTATGGCTACACCTTC. It encodes CSVEGTGGYYGYTF.

This clonotype was found many times. The CDR3 protein is CSAEPRLAYNEQFF. CDR3 sequence (DNA): TGCAGTGCTGAGCCGCGGCTAGCCTACAATGAGCAGTTCTTC. J is TRBJ2-1 and V is TRBV20-1; D uncertain. Germline assignment: CDR1 DFQATT and CDR2 SNEGSKA (reference sequence). The CDR3 loop spans 14 amino acids. V shed 5 bases and J shed 2 bases, with 13 bases lying between them.

In this sample, this clonotype turned up many times. This chain uses TRBV28 with TRBJ1-2, with D perhaps matching TRBD1 (6 bases). Trimming stripped 4 bases from V and 4 bases from J, with 13 bases between. Germline CDR1 is MDHEN and CDR2 is SYDVKM. The CDR3 runs to 14 residues. CDR3 in amino acids: CASSYPDSFYGYTF. The CDR3 DNA reads as TGTGCCAGCAGTTACCCGGACAGCTTCTATGGCTACACCTTC.